This note documents a single T cell receptor beta chain sequence. Its antigen is undetermined. This entry belongs to a study of glioma-infiltrating T cells after dendritic cell vaccination. For the study at large: Patients had newly diagnosed or recurrent glioblastoma and received dendritic cell vaccines. Study-wide results and caveats: TCR clonality showed no direct relationship with survival.

Patients had residual fresh-frozen tumor tissue and more than two years of survival data. None of the glioblastoma patients had an isocitrate dehydrogenase mutation. Generated by immunoSEQ multiplex PCR, the TCRdb table keeps only in-frame clones and is missing some. Of tens of thousands of clones listed, about 85% are singletons. J gave up 2 bases and V 4 bases, and 6 bases lay outside the gene matches. The CDR3 length is 15 residues. CDR1 is SGHNT, CDR2 YYREEE, per germline (reference sequence). J is TRBJ2-3 and V is TRBV5-4; the match to TRBD2 covers 8 bases. The sequence derives from a human donor with glioblastoma. Sequencing used blood, obtained before dendritic cell vaccination. The CDR3 coding sequence is TGTGCCAGCAGCCCCCCGGGACTAGACACAGATACGCAGTATTTT. Encoded protein: CASSPPGLDTDTQYF.